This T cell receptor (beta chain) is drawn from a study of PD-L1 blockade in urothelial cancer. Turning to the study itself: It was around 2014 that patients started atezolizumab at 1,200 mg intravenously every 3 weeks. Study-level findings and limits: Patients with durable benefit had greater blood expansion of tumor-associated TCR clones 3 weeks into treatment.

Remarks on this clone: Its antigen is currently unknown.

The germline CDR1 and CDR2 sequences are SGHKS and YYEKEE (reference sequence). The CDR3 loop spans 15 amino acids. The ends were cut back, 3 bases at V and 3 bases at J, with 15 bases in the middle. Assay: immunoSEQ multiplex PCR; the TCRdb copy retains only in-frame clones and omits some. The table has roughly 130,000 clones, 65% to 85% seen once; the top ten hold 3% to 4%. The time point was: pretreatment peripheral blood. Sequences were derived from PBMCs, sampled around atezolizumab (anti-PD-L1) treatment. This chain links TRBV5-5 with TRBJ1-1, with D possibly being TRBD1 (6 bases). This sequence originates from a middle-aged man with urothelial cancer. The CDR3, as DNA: TGTGCCAGCAGCTATTTGGGGGCCGGGGACACTGAAGCTTTCTTT. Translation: CASSYLGAGDTEAFF.